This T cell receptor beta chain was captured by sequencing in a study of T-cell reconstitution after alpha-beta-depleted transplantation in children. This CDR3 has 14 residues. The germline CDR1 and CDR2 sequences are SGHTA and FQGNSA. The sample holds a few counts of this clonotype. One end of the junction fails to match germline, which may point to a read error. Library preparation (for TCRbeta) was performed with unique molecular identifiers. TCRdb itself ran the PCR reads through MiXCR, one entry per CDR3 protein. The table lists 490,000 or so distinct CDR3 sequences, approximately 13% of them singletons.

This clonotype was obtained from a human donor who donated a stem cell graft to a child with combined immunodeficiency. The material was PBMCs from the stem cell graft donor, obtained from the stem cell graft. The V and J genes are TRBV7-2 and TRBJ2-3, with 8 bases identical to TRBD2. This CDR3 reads CASSRGLGADAQYF. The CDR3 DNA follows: TGTGCCAGCAGCAGGGGACTAGGTGCAGATGCGCAGTATTTT.